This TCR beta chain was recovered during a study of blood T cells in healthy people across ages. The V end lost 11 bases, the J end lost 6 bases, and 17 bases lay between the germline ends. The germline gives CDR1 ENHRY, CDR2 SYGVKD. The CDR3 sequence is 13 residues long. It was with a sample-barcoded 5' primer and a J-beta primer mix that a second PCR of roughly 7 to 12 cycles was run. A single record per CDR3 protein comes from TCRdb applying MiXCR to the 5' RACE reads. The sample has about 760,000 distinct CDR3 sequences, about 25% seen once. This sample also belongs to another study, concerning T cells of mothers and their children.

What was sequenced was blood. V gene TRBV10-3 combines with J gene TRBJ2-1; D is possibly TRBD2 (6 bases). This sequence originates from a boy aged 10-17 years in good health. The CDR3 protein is CAAGLGSSNEQFF. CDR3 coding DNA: TGTGCCGCGGGACTTGGGTCCAGCAATGAGCAGTTCTTC.